A selection of T cell receptor beta chains follows, all from one sample in a study of T cell responses to AZD1222 COVID-19 vaccine. Some clones are missing from TCRdb's copy, which holds only in-frame ones; the method was immunoSEQ multiplex PCR. Among about 140,000 clones, 90% were seen once, and the ten largest hold roughly 3.6%. This specimen consisted of peripheral blood, obtained on day 0 of AZD1222 vaccination. These receptors all stem from an adult in good health. CDR3s include the opening cysteine and the closing phenylalanine or tryptophan. The order of the fields is J gene, D gene, clone size, V gene, CDR3 protein, CDR3 DNA. The D gene is left open where the match is weak. The size field is filled for only some rows; it gives once, few, many or a size class.

J gene: TRBJ2-1
D gene: TRBD1
clone size: .
V gene: TRBV19
CDR3 protein: CASSLRGTGSYNEQFF
CDR3 DNA: TGTGCCAGTAGCCTACGAGGGACAGGAAGTTACAATGAGCAGTTCTTC

J gene: TRBJ2-3
D gene: TRBD2
clone size: .
V gene: TRBV3-1/TRBV3-2
CDR3 protein: CASSQRRGGTDTQYF
CDR3 DNA: TGTGCCAGCAGCCAGCGGCGGGGGGGCACAGATACGCAGTATTTT

J gene: TRBJ2-7
D gene: .
clone size: .
V gene: TRBV7-2
CDR3 protein: CASNDGVSYEQYF
CDR3 DNA: TGTGCCAGCAATGACGGAGTTTCCTACGAGCAGTACTTC

J gene: TRBJ2-1
D gene: .
clone size: .
V gene: TRBV10-3
CDR3 protein: CAISESGLRGPYNEQFF
CDR3 DNA: TGTGCCATCAGTGAGTCAGGACTCCGAGGTCCGTACAATGAGCAGTTCTTC

J gene: TRBJ2-3
D gene: .
clone size: .
V gene: TRBV6-5
CDR3 protein: CASSYSGSGTDTQYF
CDR3 DNA: TGTGCCAGCAGTTACTCGGGATCAGGGACAGATACGCAGTATTTT

J gene: TRBJ1-6
D gene: .
clone size: .
V gene: TRBV7-2
CDR3 protein: CASSLGRRPLHF
CDR3 DNA: TGTGCCAGCAGCTTAGGGCGCCGACCCCTCCACTTT

J gene: TRBJ1-2
D gene: TRBD1
clone size: .
V gene: TRBV13
CDR3 protein: CASSSSTGVYGYTF
CDR3 DNA: TGTGCCAGCAGCTCCTCTACAGGGGTCTATGGCTACACCTTC

J gene: TRBJ2-7
D gene: .
clone size: .
V gene: TRBV4-1
CDR3 protein: CASSQSRGGSYEQYF
CDR3 DNA: TGCGCCAGCAGCCAATCAAGAGGGGGCTCCTACGAGCAGTACTTC

J gene: TRBJ1-4
D gene: .
clone size: once
V gene: TRBV20-1
CDR3 protein: CSASPGANEKLFF
CDR3 DNA: TGCAGTGCTAGTCCGGGGGCGAATGAAAAACTGTTTTTT

J gene: TRBJ2-3
D gene: .
clone size: .
V gene: TRBV5-1
CDR3 protein: CASSLDQLTELGTDTQYF
CDR3 DNA: TGCGCCAGCAGCTTGGATCAGTTGACCGAATTGGGCACAGATACGCAGTATTTT

J gene: TRBJ2-1
D gene: .
clone size: .
V gene: TRBV7-9
CDR3 protein: CASSEGVRNNEQFF
CDR3 DNA: TGTGCCAGCAGTGAAGGGGTGCGGAACAATGAGCAGTTCTTC

J gene: TRBJ1-2
D gene: TRBD1
clone size: .
V gene: TRBV6-2/TRBV6-3
CDR3 protein: CASSPGGQGSYTF
CDR3 DNA: TGTGCCAGCAGTCCCGGGGGACAGGGAAGCTACACCTTC

J gene: TRBJ1-6
D gene: TRBD1
clone size: .
V gene: TRBV5-1
CDR3 protein: CASSSTGQANSPLHF
CDR3 DNA: TGCGCCAGCAGCTCCACGGGACAGGCTAATTCACCCCTCCACTTT

J gene: TRBJ2-1
D gene: .
clone size: once
V gene: TRBV5-8
CDR3 protein: CASSRIGIRNEQFF
CDR3 DNA: TGTGCCAGCAGCCGAATTGGAATAAGGAATGAGCAGTTCTTC

J gene: TRBJ1-2
D gene: TRBD1
clone size: .
V gene: TRBV6-5
CDR3 protein: CASRDRDSGGYTF
CDR3 DNA: TGTGCCAGCAGGGACAGGGACTCGGGAGGCTACACCTTC

J gene: TRBJ2-1
D gene: TRBD2
clone size: .
V gene: TRBV24-1
CDR3 protein: CATSDLSGSGNEQFF
CDR3 DNA: TGTGCCACCAGTGATTTAAGCGGGAGCGGCAATGAGCAGTTCTTC

J gene: TRBJ1-4
D gene: .
clone size: .
V gene: TRBV7-9
CDR3 protein: CASSHGTRTNEKLFF
CDR3 DNA: TGTGCCAGCAGCCATGGGACGAGGACTAATGAAAAACTGTTTTTT

J gene: TRBJ1-6
D gene: .
clone size: .
V gene: TRBV30
CDR3 protein: CAWNSLTSSNSPLHF
CDR3 DNA: TGTGCCTGGAACTCCTTGACAAGCTCTAATTCACCCCTCCACTTT

J gene: TRBJ1-3
D gene: .
clone size: .
V gene: TRBV30
CDR3 protein: CAWRLEITGYSGNTIYF
CDR3 DNA: TGTGCCTGGAGATTGGAAATTACAGGGTACTCTGGAAACACCATATATTTT

J gene: TRBJ2-2
D gene: TRBD2
clone size: .
V gene: TRBV6-2/TRBV6-3
CDR3 protein: CASSSLAGGIGELFF
CDR3 DNA: TGTGCCAGCAGTTCCCTAGCGGGAGGTATCGGGGAGCTGTTTTTT

J gene: TRBJ2-1
D gene: TRBD2
clone size: .
V gene: TRBV15
CDR3 protein: CATSRVAGAHNEQFF
CDR3 DNA: TGTGCCACCAGCAGAGTTGCGGGAGCACACAATGAGCAGTTCTTC

J gene: TRBJ1-5
D gene: TRBD1
clone size: .
V gene: TRBV19
CDR3 protein: CASSTQGAGSQPQHF
CDR3 DNA: TGTGCCAGTAGTACCCAGGGGGCGGGTTCCCAGCCCCAGCATTTT

J gene: TRBJ2-7
D gene: .
clone size: .
V gene: TRBV11-2
CDR3 protein: CASSRGYEQYF
CDR3 DNA: TGTGCCAGCAGCCGGGGATACGAGCAGTACTTC

J gene: TRBJ1-1
D gene: .
clone size: .
V gene: TRBV19
CDR3 protein: CASSIEGASNTEAFF
CDR3 DNA: TGTGCCAGTAGTATAGAGGGCGCCAGCAACACTGAAGCTTTCTTT

J gene: TRBJ1-5
D gene: .
clone size: .
V gene: TRBV2
CDR3 protein: CASSEGELRGQPQHF
CDR3 DNA: TGTGCCAGCAGTGAAGGGGAACTCAGGGGTCAGCCCCAGCATTTT

J gene: TRBJ2-6
D gene: .
clone size: .
V gene: TRBV3-1/TRBV3-2
CDR3 protein: CASSHPGLQGDNSGANVLTF
CDR3 DNA: TGTGCCAGCAGCCACCCGGGACTGCAGGGGGACAACTCTGGGGCCAACGTCCTGACTTTC

J gene: TRBJ2-1
D gene: .
clone size: .
V gene: TRBV7-9
CDR3 protein: CASSFLAISSYNEQFF
CDR3 DNA: TGTGCCAGCAGCTTTCTAGCGATTAGCTCCTACAATGAGCAGTTCTTC

J gene: TRBJ2-5
D gene: TRBD1
clone size: .
V gene: TRBV18
CDR3 protein: CASSPAAPGTGGFGETQYF
CDR3 DNA: TGTGCCAGCTCACCAGCGGCCCCCGGGACAGGGGGCTTCGGTGAGACCCAGTACTTC

J gene: TRBJ1-5
D gene: .
clone size: .
V gene: TRBV19
CDR3 protein: CASSTTGARPPQHF
CDR3 DNA: TGTGCCAGTAGTACTACGGGTGCTCGTCCGCCCCAGCATTTT

J gene: TRBJ2-6
D gene: TRBD1
clone size: .
V gene: TRBV10-3
CDR3 protein: CAISTTDRRDVSGANVLTF
CDR3 DNA: TGTGCCATCAGCACCACGGACAGGAGAGATGTCTCTGGGGCCAACGTCCTGACTTTC

J gene: TRBJ2-6
D gene: .
clone size: .
V gene: TRBV30
CDR3 protein: CAWSVRGKINSGANVLTF
CDR3 DNA: TGTGCCTGGAGTGTACGTGGGAAGATCAACTCTGGGGCCAACGTCCTGACTTTC

J gene: TRBJ2-7
D gene: .
clone size: .
V gene: TRBV14
CDR3 protein: CASSLNYEQYF
CDR3 DNA: TGTGCCAGCAGCCTCAACTACGAGCAGTACTTC

J gene: TRBJ2-2
D gene: .
clone size: .
V gene: TRBV19
CDR3 protein: CASSRDESTGELFF
CDR3 DNA: TGTGCCAGTAGCCGGGACGAATCAACCGGGGAGCTGTTTTTT

J gene: TRBJ1-4
D gene: .
clone size: .
V gene: TRBV19
CDR3 protein: CASSIGGANEKLFF
CDR3 DNA: TGTGCCAGTAGTATAGGAGGGGCTAATGAAAAACTGTTTTTT

J gene: TRBJ2-3
D gene: .
clone size: once
V gene: TRBV5-6
CDR3 protein: CASTLGLTDTQYF
CDR3 DNA: TGTGCCAGCACATTGGGACTCACAGATACGCAGTATTTT

J gene: TRBJ2-3
D gene: .
clone size: .
V gene: TRBV9
CDR3 protein: CASSGTGLPDTQYF
CDR3 DNA: TGTGCCAGCAGCGGTACAGGGCTTCCAGATACGCAGTATTTT

J gene: TRBJ1-2
D gene: .
clone size: .
V gene: TRBV18
CDR3 protein: CASSPPDGGAGYGYTF
CDR3 DNA: TGTGCCAGCTCACCACCGGACGGGGGGGCGGGCTATGGCTACACCTTC

J gene: TRBJ1-1
D gene: .
clone size: .
V gene: TRBV12-3/TRBV12-4
CDR3 protein: CASSLRGNTEAFF
CDR3 DNA: TGTGCCAGCAGTTTGAGGGGGAACACTGAAGCTTTCTTT

J gene: TRBJ2-7
D gene: .
clone size: .
V gene: TRBV5-4
CDR3 protein: CASSPSGGQGEQYF
CDR3 DNA: TGTGCCAGCAGCCCCTCCGGGGGGCAGGGGGAGCAGTACTTC

J gene: TRBJ1-2
D gene: .
clone size: .
V gene: TRBV18
CDR3 protein: CASSPLPSVGRATGYTF
CDR3 DNA: TGTGCCAGCTCACCACTCCCCTCCGTGGGACGGGCAACTGGCTACACCTTC

J gene: TRBJ1-3
D gene: .
clone size: .
V gene: TRBV3-1/TRBV3-2
CDR3 protein: CASSQVHSGNTIYF
CDR3 DNA: TGTGCCAGCAGCCAAGTGCACTCTGGAAACACCATATATTTT

J gene: TRBJ1-1
D gene: .
clone size: .
V gene: TRBV27
CDR3 protein: CASSFFGAQGITEAFF
CDR3 DNA: TGTGCCAGCAGTTTTTTCGGGGCGCAGGGGATCACTGAAGCTTTCTTT

J gene: TRBJ1-5
D gene: .
clone size: few
V gene: TRBV5-8
CDR3 protein: CASSLTGGARSNQPQHF
CDR3 DNA: TGTGCCAGCAGCTTGACTGGGGGGGCTAGGAGCAATCAGCCCCAGCATTTT

J gene: TRBJ2-3
D gene: .
clone size: .
V gene: TRBV29-1
CDR3 protein: CSSYADTQYF
CDR3 DNA: TGCAGCTCCTACGCGGATACGCAGTATTTT